What follows is one T cell receptor (beta chain) and its context. The naive CD8 population came from CD45RO-negative cells selected for CCR7, without terminally differentiated effector memory CD45RA+ cells. Recent acute infections and vaccinations were absent in the healthy HIV-negative adult donors. The data were obtained in a study of shared clonotypes between healthy human individuals. The CDR3 sequence is 13 residues long. CDR1 is SGHVS and CDR2 is FNYEAQ in the germline V gene. V was shortened by 1 base and J by 2 bases, with 5 bases between the two germline ends. Libraries were prepared by immunoSEQ multiplex PCR; TCRdb keeps only in-frame clonotypes and omits some of them. The table shows about 820,000 clones, with 85% to 95% occurring only once.

This chain uses TRBV7-6 with TRBJ1-1; D call uncertain. The source is a man aged 30-40 years in good health. Sequenced input: naive CD8+ T cells sorted from blood. This CDR3 is CASSLGSNTEAFF. Here the CDR3 DNA reads TGTGCCAGCAGCTTAGGTTCTAACACTGAAGCTTTCTTT.